Given below is one T cell receptor (beta chain) in context. Its matching antigen is unknown. Germline-derived CDR1 and CDR2 are SGHVS and FNYEAQ. After removal of 5 bases from V and 1 base from J, the junction contained 8 bases not matched to a gene. The CDR3 is 16 amino acids. The data were obtained in a study of radiation and T cells in renal cell carcinoma. Points from the study as a whole: In blood, top tumor clones expanded by 2 weeks, shrinking by 4.

TCRdb keeps only in-frame clones here, not all; method: immunoSEQ multiplex PCR. Among fewer than 80,000 clones, over 80% were seen once, and the ten largest hold under 2.5%. Stated time point: blood 4 weeks post-SBRT, at nephrectomy. Noted treatment: 15 Gy SBRT to primary tumor, nephrectomy 4 weeks later. Nephrectomy followed 15 Gy stereotactic body radiation by 4 weeks. Blood was sampled at baseline, 2 weeks and 4 weeks after SBRT. The receptor was derived from a woman aged 60-70 years with renal cell carcinoma. This sample comprised blood, obtained from a patient whose treatment included radiotherapy and nephrectomy. The chain couples TRBV7-6 to TRBJ1-1; 9 bases fit TRBD1. CDR3 sequence: CASSPGTGRGNTEAFF. As DNA, the CDR3 is TGTGCCAGCAGCCCAGGGACAGGGCGGGGGAACACTGAAGCTTTCTTT.